This T cell receptor (beta chain) came from a study of shared clonotypes between healthy human individuals. For the study at large: Three CD4 naive, three CD4 memory, two CD8 naive and one CD8 memory plate were used per donor. Whole-study findings and limits: Non-shared clonotypes displayed generation probabilities falling below those of clonotypes present in all four donors. Naive subsets tended to show greater estimated richness than memory subsets.

Remarks on this clone: The antigen is not known.

CD8 memory comprised CD45RO+ plus CCR7-negative CD45RA+ TemRA cells. The table came from immunoSEQ multiplex PCR; TCRdb's copy has only in-frame clones and leaves some out. In the table there are around 320,000 clones, about nine tenths of which are singletons. CDR1 and CDR2 (germline): LNHNV, YYDKDF (reference sequence). V lost 5 bases, J lost 6 bases, and 10 bases stayed unmatched. The length of the CDR3 is 17 residues. The clonotype was recovered from a man between 18 and 29 years old in good health. The rearrangement links TRBV15 to TRBJ2-2; 12 bases agree with TRBD2. Sequenced input: memory CD8+ T cells sorted from blood. Subset defined: CD45RO+ cells pooled with CCR7-negative TemRA cells. In DNA form, the CDR3 reads TGTGCCACCAGCGGTTCCCGGACTAGCGGGACCGCCGGGGAGCTGTTTTTT. This encodes CATSGSRTSGTAGELFF.